The 15 T cell receptor beta chains below were found in one sample sequenced in a study of blood T cell repertoires in COVID-19. The assay was immunoSEQ multiplex PCR, and TCRdb's table has in-frame clones only and misses some. The repertoire includes 150,000 to 200,000 clones, 88% of them detected once, and approximately 2.1% sits in the top ten. Sequences were obtained from peripheral blood. These receptors all stem from a man aged 45-65 years who had recovered from COVID-19.

The chain employs TRBV7-3 and TRBJ2-2; 9 nucleotides match TRBD2. The CDR3 runs 15 residues. V lost 5 bases and J lost 7; bases outside the gene matches: 8. Germline V lookup: CDR1 SGHTA, CDR2 FQGTGA. The CDR3: CASSLSGRGGGELFF. As DNA, the CDR3 is TGTGCCAGCAGCCTTAGCGGGAGAGGAGGCGGGGAGCTGTTTTTT.

The rearrangement joins TRBV14 to TRBJ2-7; D call uncertain. This CDR3 contains 12 residues. Deletions cut 4 bases from V and 4 bases from J, with 8 bases between. Germline V gene lookup returns CDR1 SGHDN and CDR2 FVKESK. CDR3 amino acids: CASSPVMYEQYF. For the CDR3, the DNA is TGTGCCAGCAGCCCGGTTATGTACGAGCAGTACTTC.

The V gene is TRBV7-2, the J gene TRBJ1-4; 7 nucleotides match TRBD1. Germline V gene sequence: CDR1 SGHTA, CDR2 FQGNSA. The CDR3 loop spans 14 amino acids. Unmatched junction bases numbered 2, after V lost 1 base and J lost 6 bases. The CDR3, as DNA: TGTGCCAGCAGCTTAGAAGGGGGCTATGAAAAACTGTTTTTT. This translates into CASSLEGGYEKLFF.

This clone has just one count. The chain joins TRBV11-2 to TRBJ2-1; D not resolved. Germline V gives CDR1 SGHAT, CDR2 FQNNGV. V was shortened by 1 base and J by 8 bases, with 9 bases between the two germline ends. This CDR3 has 13 residues. Here the CDR3 reads CASSLVASHEQFF. Written as DNA, the CDR3 is TGTGCCAGCAGCTTAGTGGCTAGTCATGAGCAGTTCTTC.

The V call is TRBV30, the J call TRBJ1-5; TRBD1 aligns across 7 bases. The CDR3 contains 17 residues. Germline trimming cut 0 bases from V and 2 bases from J; bases unmatched to any gene: 10. The germline V gene has CDR1 GTSNPN and CDR2 SVGIG (reference sequence). The CDR3 protein is CAWSVGTGGGGNQPQHF. The CDR3 DNA follows: TGTGCCTGGAGTGTAGGAACCGGAGGGGGCGGCAATCAGCCCCAGCATTTT.

This clone was detected once. The rearrangement uses TRBV21-1 and TRBJ2-6; the table's D gene call, TRBD1, was not cross checked with the DNA. TRBV21-1 is shown as a pseudogene. The CDR3 has 15 residues. In DNA, the CDR3 is TGTGCCAGCAGCCAAACAGGGGCAGGGGCCAACGTCCTGACTTTC. Translating it yields CASSQTGAGANVLTF.

This chain links TRBV10-3 with TRBJ2-5; 11 bases line up with TRBD2. Germline CDR1 reads ENHRY; CDR2 reads SYGVKD. The CDR3 covers 12 residues. After removal of 10 bases from V and 4 bases from J, the junction contained 2 bases not matched to a gene. CDR3 in amino acids: CATTSGTETQYF. CDR3 DNA: TGTGCCACGACTAGCGGGACAGAGACCCAGTACTTC.

The chain couples TRBV5-6 to TRBJ1-1; 7 nucleotides align to TRBD1. Germline CDR1 is SGHDT and CDR2 is YYEEEE. Trimming took 4 bases from V and 0 from J; bases not matched to a gene: 12. The CDR3 runs to 17 residues. CDR3 nucleotide sequence: TGTGCCAGCAGCCTGGGGAGGGGGCGGATGATGAACACTGAAGCTTTCTTT. Translation: CASSLGRGRMMNTEAFF.

The chain joins TRBV19 to TRBJ2-3, with D possibly matching TRBD1 (5 bases). The CDR3 contains 15 residues. Germline CDR1 is LNHDA and CDR2 is SQIVND (reference sequence). Trimming removed 3 bases at V and 4 bases at J, with 14 bases between. The CDR3 region is CASSMSGLSSDTQYF. The CDR3 DNA reads as TGTGCCAGTAGTATGTCAGGGCTCTCCTCAGATACGCAGTATTTT.

The V gene is TRBV6-5, the J gene TRBJ2-7; 11 nucleotides align to TRBD1. V was pared by 2 bases and J by 4 bases, with 1 base of the junction left unmatched. Germline values: CDR1 MNHEY, CDR2 SVGAGI. This CDR3 has 14 residues. This CDR3 reads CASSYGQGAYEQYF. The CDR3 coding sequence is TGTGCCAGCAGTTACGGACAGGGGGCGTACGAGCAGTACTTC.

The rearrangement joins TRBV18 to TRBJ2-7; D might be TRBD2 (6 bases). The CDR3 has 13 amino acids. V shed 4 bases and J shed 4 bases, with 11 bases lying between them. The V gene's germline CDR1 is KGHSH and CDR2 LQKENI. The CDR3 nucleotides are TGTGCCAGCTCACTCGGGACTCTTTACGAGCAGTACTTC. Translated: CASSLGTLYEQYF.

The V gene is TRBV9, the J gene TRBJ2-7; 9 nucleotides match TRBD1. V lost 1 base, J lost 5 bases, and 10 bases stayed unmatched. The CDR3 consists of 16 residues. Germline values: CDR1 SGDLS, CDR2 YYNGEE. Here the CDR3 reads CASSVIAGTGMNEQYF. The DNA for the CDR3 is TGTGCCAGCAGCGTAATCGCCGGGACAGGGATGAACGAGCAGTACTTC. Drawing the rest from reference TRBV9 and TRBJ2-7, the complete variable domain is DSGVTQTPKHLITATGQRVTLRCSPRSGDLSVYWYQQSLDQGLQFLIQYYNGEERAKGNILERFSAQQFPDLHSELNLSSLELGDSALYFCASSVIAGTGMNEQYFGPGTRLTVT.

This clone showed up just once. CDR3 in DNA: TGTGCCAGCAGTTATATCGGGACTTCTTACAATGAGCAGTTCTTC. Residues: CASSYIGTSYNEQFF. The rearrangement joins TRBV27 to TRBJ2-1, with D possibly being TRBD2 (6 bases). Germline values: CDR1 MNHEY, CDR2 SMNVEV (reference sequence). The CDR3 is 15 residues long. V gave up 4 bases and J gave up 4 bases, with 14 bases separating them.

This clone was observed a few times. This rearrangement joins TRBV4-1 to TRBJ2-2; 10 nucleotides agree with TRBD2. The CDR3 covers 16 residues. Germline trimming cut 6 bases from V and 5 bases from J; bases unmatched to any gene: 9. Germline lookup yields CDR1 MGHRA and CDR2 YSYEKL. CDR3 bases: TGCGCCAGCAGTTCCACTAGCGGGAAATTAACCGGGGAGCTGTTTTTT. Protein: CASSSTSGKLTGELFF.

This chain uses TRBV5-1 with TRBJ2-3; tentatively, D is TRBD2 (5 bases). The V end was cut by 0 bases, the J end by 0 bases, with 11 bases between. The CDR3 loop spans 16 amino acids. Germline V gene lookup returns CDR1 SGHRS and CDR2 YFSETQ. CDR3 DNA: TGCGCCAGCAGCTTGGCCAGTCGGACTAGCACAGATACGCAGTATTTT. Protein product: CASSLASRTSTDTQYF.